The 25 T cell receptor beta chains presented below share a single source sample, sequenced in a study of CD8 T cells in Susac syndrome. RNA was extracted with the RNeasy kit, and a quantity of about 0.45 to 1 ug was reverse transcribed using random hexamers. TCRdb fed the immunoSEQ multiplex PCR reads into MiXCR, producing one record per CDR3 protein. Of over 95,000 distinct CDR3 sequences listed, about nine tenths were seen once; the top ten hold 0.12%. Sequenced sample: CD8+ T cells from PBMCs. The receptors were gathered from a human donor in good health.

The genes are TRBV7-9 and TRBJ1-6, with TRBD1 matching over 7 bases. The germline gives CDR1 SEHNR, CDR2 FQNEAQ (reference sequence). CDR3 length: 14 residues. J gave up 10 bases and V 5 bases, and 8 bases lay outside the gene matches. The CDR3 protein is CASSSGQVVSPLHF. In DNA, the CDR3 is TGTGCCAGCAGCAGCGGACAGGTGGTGTCACCCCTCCACTTT.

The chain employs TRBV6-1 and TRBJ1-6; unclear D gene. The V and J ends lost 2 bases and 8 bases respectively, with 10 bases between them. CDR1 MNHNS and CDR2 SASEGT come from the germline V gene. This CDR3 is 14 amino acids long. The CDR3 bases are TGTGCCAGCAGTGAAATTGACCGGGATTCACCCCTCCACTTT. Its protein product is CASSEIDRDSPLHF.

The chain employs TRBV5-1 and TRBJ2-3; 7 nucleotides line up with TRBD1. Trimming at V came to 4 bases and at J to 0 bases, leaving 5 bases not matched to a gene. The CDR3 is 15 residues long. Germline CDR1 reads SGHRS; CDR2 reads YFSETQ. CDR3: CASSTGQTSTDTQYF. DNA of the CDR3: TGCGCCAGCAGCACGGGACAGACTAGCACAGATACGCAGTATTTT. Variable domain in full (rest from reference TRBV5-1 and TRBJ2-3): KAGVTQTPRYLIKTRGQQVTLSCSPISGHRSVSWYQQTPGQGLQFLFEYFSETQRNKGNFPGRFSGRQFSNSRSEMNVSTLELGDSALYLCASSTGQTSTDTQYFGPGTRLTVL.

The chain recombines TRBV29-1 with TRBJ2-1, with 7 bases lining up with TRBD2. The CDR3 spans 15 residues. V dropped 7 bases and J dropped 8; count of bases not matched to a gene: 17. The germline CDR1 and CDR2 sequences are SQVTM and ANQGSEA. The CDR3, as DNA: TGCAGCGCCCTAAGAGGGTGGGAGGGCCGGCATGAGCAGTTCTTC. Translation gives CSALRGWEGRHEQFF.

This rearrangement joins TRBV6-2 or TRBV6-3 to TRBJ2-3, with D possibly being TRBD2 (5 bases). The germline V gene has CDR1 MNHEY and CDR2 SVGEGT. The CDR3 loop spans 12 amino acids. Trimming removed 5 bases from V and 8 bases from J, with 11 bases in between. The CDR3 reads CASSQGLLTQYF. Here the CDR3 DNA reads TGTGCCAGCAGTCAAGGACTCCTTACGCAGTATTTT.

The chain employs TRBV2 and TRBJ1-5, with D possibly TRBD1 on 5 matching bases. This CDR3 is 13 amino acids long. V lost 3 bases and J 9 bases, leaving 12 bases between the germline ends. In germline, CDR1 is SNHLY, CDR2 FYNNEI. CDR3: CASSDSEGLPQHF. CDR3 sequence (DNA): TGTGCCAGCAGTGATTCAGAGGGGCTGCCCCAGCATTTT. The variable domain in full, completed from reference TRBV2 and TRBJ1-5, reads EPEVTQTPSHQVTQMGQEVILRCVPISNHLYFYWYRQILGQKVEFLVSFYNNEISEKSEIFDDQFSVERPDGSNFTLKIRSTKLEDSAMYFCASSDSEGLPQHFGDGTRLSIL.

CDR3 protein: CASGREGHLDTGELFF. As DNA, the CDR3 is TGTGCTAGTGGCCGGGAGGGCCATTTGGACACCGGGGAGCTGTTTTTT. V usage is TRBV12-5 and J usage is TRBJ2-2; TRBD2 aligns across 8 bases. Germline CDR1 LGHNT, CDR2 FRNRAP. The CDR3 consists of 16 residues. V shed 6 bases and J 3 bases; nucleotides not matched to a gene: 9.

The rearrangement uses TRBV28 and TRBJ1-4, with D unclear. The CDR3 is 13 amino acids. Germline V lookup: CDR1 MDHEN, CDR2 SYDVKM. The ends were cut back, 8 bases at V and 10 bases at J, with 17 bases in the middle. The CDR3 protein is CASATSGGGKLFF. In DNA, the CDR3 is TGTGCCAGCGCCACTTCAGGTGGCGGAAAACTGTTTTTT.

The rearrangement links TRBV7-2 to TRBJ2-5, with D tentatively TRBD2 (6 bases). The CDR3 totals 16 residues. Looked up from germline, CDR1 is SGHTA and CDR2 is FQGNSA. The V end lost 2 bases, the J end lost 4 bases, and 17 bases lay between the germline ends. This chain's CDR3 is CASSLRDGRVGETQYF. CDR3 bases: TGTGCCAGCAGCTTAAGGGACGGGAGAGTCGGAGAGACCCAGTACTTC.

The chain links TRBV5-1 to TRBJ1-2; the match to TRBD1 covers 10 bases. Germline V gives CDR1 SGHRS, CDR2 YFSETQ. V dropped 3 bases and J dropped 5; count of bases not matched to a gene: 4. This CDR3 has 14 amino acids. The CDR3 spells CASSSGQGHYGYTF. CDR3 bases: TGCGCCAGCAGCTCGGGACAGGGGCATTATGGCTACACCTTC.

The V and J genes are TRBV20-1 and TRBJ2-2; 13 positions agree with TRBD2. The CDR3 totals 16 residues. CDR1 and CDR2 from the germline V gene are DFQATT and SNEGSKA (reference sequence). With 6 bases clipped from V and 4 bases from J, the junction kept 8 bases outside the gene matches. The CDR3 loop is CSARTSGGMVTGELFF. CDR3 nucleotides: TGCAGTGCCCGGACTAGCGGGGGAATGGTCACCGGGGAGCTGTTTTTT.

The chain combines TRBV29-1 with TRBJ1-1, with 8 bases aligning to TRBD1. The CDR3 has 15 residues. CDR1 is SQVTM and CDR2 is ANQGSEA in the germline V gene. Trimming cost V 4 bases and J 3 bases; bases outside gene matches: 10. CDR3 sequence reads: CSVGTDRVFDTEAFF. The CDR3 coding sequence is TGCAGCGTTGGGACGGACAGGGTATTTGACACTGAAGCTTTCTTT. Full variable domain (remainder filled in from reference TRBV29-1 and TRBJ1-1): SAVISQKPSRDICQRGTSLTIQCQVDSQVTMMFWYRQQPGQSLTLIATANQGSEATYESGFVIDKFPISRPNLTFSTLTVSNMSPEDSSIYLCSVGTDRVFDTEAFFGQGTRLTVV.

V usage is TRBV5-4 and J usage is TRBJ2-3; D not resolved. CDR3 length: 16 residues. The V gene lost 3 bases and the J gene lost 0 bases, with 14 bases spanning the gap. Per the germline V gene, CDR1 is SGHNT and CDR2 is YYREEE (reference sequence). CDR3 coding DNA: TGTGCCAGCAGCTACAACGGACGTCCTAGCACAGATACGCAGTATTTT. It is translated as CASSYNGRPSTDTQYF.

This chain connects TRBV11-1 to TRBJ2-6; no definite D call. The CDR3 runs 17 residues. Germline V gives CDR1 SGHAT, CDR2 FQDESV (reference sequence). V was clipped by 5 bases and J by 2 bases, with 16 bases between them. CDR3 DNA sequence: TGTGCCAGCAGCCCACCTAGTAGACTTACTGGGGCCAACGTCCTGACTTTC. Amino acids: CASSPPSRLTGANVLTF.

This clonotype appeared a single time. J is TRBJ1-5 and V is TRBV20-1; D is unresolved. The CDR3 is made up of 14 amino acids. The ends were cut back, 0 bases at V and 3 bases at J, with 9 bases in the middle. CDR1 DFQATT and CDR2 SNEGSKA come from the germline V gene (reference sequence). CDR3 sequence reads: CSARDWRNNQPQHF. The CDR3 nucleotides are TGCAGTGCTAGAGATTGGCGGAACAATCAGCCCCAGCATTTT.

The V and J genes are TRBV12-3 or TRBV12-4 and TRBJ1-2; D is unclear. V gave up 3 bases and J gave up 8 bases, with 10 bases separating them. This CDR3 region has 12 residues. Written as DNA, the CDR3 is TGTGCCAGCAGTTTTCCGGGCGACGGCTACACCTTC. The encoded protein is CASSFPGDGYTF.

This chain links TRBV29-1 with TRBJ1-2; D is uncertain. Trimming took 6 bases from V and 4 from J, leaving 21 bases between them. This CDR3 is built from 15 residues. In germline, CDR1 is SQVTM, CDR2 ANQGSEA. The CDR3 spells CSVERGVGSGYGYTF. The CDR3 DNA sequence: TGCAGCGTCGAAAGAGGTGTGGGCTCCGGCTATGGCTACACCTTC.

The chain links TRBV15 to TRBJ2-1, with D tentatively TRBD1 or TRBD2 (7 bases each). This CDR3 contains 14 residues. Germline V gene data show CDR1 as LNHNV and CDR2 as YYDKDF (reference sequence). Trimming cost V 5 bases and J 8 bases, with 16 bases left between them. CDR3 sequence reads: CATSSRGGADEQFF. As DNA, the CDR3 is TGTGCCACCAGCTCCAGGGGGGGGGCTGATGAGCAGTTCTTC.

The chain joins TRBV7-2 to TRBJ2-2; 7 nucleotides align to TRBD2. The CDR3 has 13 residues. Trimming removed 8 bases from V and 6 bases from J; junction bases left unmatched: 6. Germline values: CDR1 SGHTA, CDR2 FQGNSA. CDR3 coding DNA: TGTGCCAGCGCTCCGGGGGGTCCCGGGGAGCTGTTTTTT. Protein: CASAPGGPGELFF. The variable domain in full, with the rest retrieved from reference TRBV7-2 and TRBJ2-2, is GAGVSQSPSNKVTEKGKDVELRCDPISGHTALYWYRQSLGQGLEFLIYFQGNSAPDKSGLPSDRFSAERTGGSVSTLTIQRTQQEDSAVYLCASAPGGPGELFFGEGSRLTVL.

V usage is TRBV5-1 and J usage is TRBJ2-7, with 10 bases fitting TRBD1. The CDR3 totals 16 residues. The V and J ends lost 6 bases and 0 bases, in that order; junction bases with no gene match: 9. The germline V gene has CDR1 SGHRS and CDR2 YFSETQ. CDR3 residues: CASTSAGQGLSYEQYF. In DNA form, the CDR3 reads TGCGCCAGCACGAGCGCGGGACAGGGGCTCTCCTACGAGCAGTACTTC. The variable domain in full, with the rest retrieved from reference TRBV5-1 and TRBJ2-7, is KAGVTQTPRYLIKTRGQQVTLSCSPISGHRSVSWYQQTPGQGLQFLFEYFSETQRNKGNFPGRFSGRQFSNSRSEMNVSTLELGDSALYLCASTSAGQGLSYEQYFGPGTRLTVT.

This clonotype has just one count. This sequence joins TRBV7-8 and TRBJ1-2; D possibly corresponds to TRBD1 (5 bases). CDR1 SGHVS and CDR2 FQNEAQ come from the germline V gene. Trimming left V 4 bases short and J 4 bases short, with 10 bases between. This CDR3 comprises 13 residues. The CDR3 DNA follows: TGTGCCAGCAGCTACCAGGGAACCTATGGCTACACCTTC. Translated, it gives CASSYQGTYGYTF.

The chain employs TRBV6-2 or TRBV6-3 and TRBJ2-5; possibly TRBD1 or TRBD2 for D (5 bases each). Trimming cost V 10 bases and J 5 bases, with 20 bases left between them. The CDR3 has 14 residues. Germline V gene data show CDR1 as MNHEY and CDR2 as SVGEGT. For the CDR3, the DNA is TGTGCCACCTCGTCGGTAGGGACCCACGAGACCCAGTACTTC. Amino acids: CATSSVGTHETQYF.

The chain combines TRBV6-1 with TRBJ2-7; 7 bases align to TRBD1. V lost 2 bases and J lost 3; bases outside the gene matches: 4. This CDR3 contains 14 residues. Germline CDR1 and CDR2: MNHNS and SASEGT. The CDR3 DNA reads as TGTGCCAGCAGTGAACCGACAGGGAACTACGAGCAGTACTTC. This sequence encodes CASSEPTGNYEQYF.

This clonotype was found a few times. This chain connects TRBV7-8 to TRBJ1-2; D is perhaps TRBD1 (6 bases). Germline CDR1 SGHVS, CDR2 FQNEAQ. V was trimmed by 0 bases and J by 7 bases, leaving 9 bases between them. CDR3 length: 13 amino acids. The CDR3 region has the DNA TGTGCCAGCAGCTTAGCGGGGGCGCGTGGCTACACCTTC. Translation: CASSLAGARGYTF.

In its sample, this clonotype was seen once. The chain links TRBV6-6 to TRBJ2-5; 7 nucleotides align to TRBD1. Germline CDR1 is MNHNY and CDR2 is SVGAGI (reference sequence). The CDR3 is made up of 15 amino acids. The V segment lost 8 bases and the J segment 2 bases; nucleotides outside the gene matches: 11. The CDR3 sequence is CASAKQSDRQETQYF. The CDR3 DNA reads as TGTGCCAGCGCCAAACAATCGGACAGGCAAGAGACCCAGTACTTC.